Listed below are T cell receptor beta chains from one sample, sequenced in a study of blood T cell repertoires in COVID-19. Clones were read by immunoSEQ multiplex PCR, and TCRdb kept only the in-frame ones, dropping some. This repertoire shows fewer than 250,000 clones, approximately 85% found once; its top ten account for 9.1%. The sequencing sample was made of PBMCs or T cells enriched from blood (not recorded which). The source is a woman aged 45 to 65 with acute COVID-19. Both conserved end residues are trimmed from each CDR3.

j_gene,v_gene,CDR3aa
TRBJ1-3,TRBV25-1,ASSGWGSGGEGNTIY
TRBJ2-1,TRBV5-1,ASSLDRGSYNEQF
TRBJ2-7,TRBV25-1,ASSERDTHTILEQY
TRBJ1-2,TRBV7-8,ASGRDRGQDGYT
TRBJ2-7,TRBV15,ATSRGTPTYEQY
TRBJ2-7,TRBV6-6,ASNSITGGLMY
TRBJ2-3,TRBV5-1,ASSLGLAGSTDTQY
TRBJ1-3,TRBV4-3,ASSQGPRGFGNTIY
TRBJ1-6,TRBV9,ASSPGVGVNSPLH
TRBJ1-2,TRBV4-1,ASSQDSNYGYT
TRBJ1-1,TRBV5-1,ASSPSGTPRNTEAF
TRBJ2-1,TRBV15,ATSRVSSEQF
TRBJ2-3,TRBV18,ASSPLTSGGAEDTQY
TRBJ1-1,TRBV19,ASSNRNLVTEAF
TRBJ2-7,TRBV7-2,ASSPATATYEQY
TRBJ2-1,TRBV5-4,ASSLTRLAGGLYNEQF
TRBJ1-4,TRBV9,ASSVLDRLGEKLF
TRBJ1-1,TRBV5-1,ASSSGSGSEAF
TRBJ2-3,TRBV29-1,SVGQGIRTDTQY
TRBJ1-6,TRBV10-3,AISESTNLQRLTLH
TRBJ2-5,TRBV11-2,ASSSGQLETQY
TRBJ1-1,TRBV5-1,ASSPGPGDTEAF
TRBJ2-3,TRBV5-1,ASSLLGGFTDTQY